These T cell receptor beta chains were read from a single sample in a study of T cells in Graves' hyperthyroidism and ophthalmopathy. TCRdb re-analysed the multiplex PCR reads in MiXCR, keeping a single row per CDR3 protein. Of hundreds of thousands of distinct CDR3 sequences listed, around 15% are singletons. Sequenced: blood. The receptors here all came from a woman aged 55 to 70 with Graves' ophthalmopathy. Both conserved end residues are part of each CDR3. The D gene is left open where the match is weak. Only part of the rows carry a size: once, few, many, or a class if the clone is expanded.

clone_size,j_call,d_call,v_call,cdr3_aa,cdr3_nt
-,TRBJ1-1,-,TRBV4-2,CASSQETIYPNTEAFF,TGTGCCAGCAGCCAAGAGACTATATATCCGAACACTGAAGCTTTCTTT
-,TRBJ2-5,TRBD1,TRBV11-2,CASSWTGSQETQYF,TGTGCCAGCAGTTGGACAGGGAGTCAAGAGACCCAGTACTTC
few,TRBJ2-2,-,TRBV2,CASTLSGGLNTGELFF,TGTGCCAGCACTCTCTCCGGGGGGCTGAACACCGGGGAGCTGTTTTTT
-,TRBJ2-7,TRBD2,TRBV7-9,CASSLSSGSCEQYF,TGTGCCAGCAGCCTCAGTAGCGGGAGCTGCGAGCAGTACTTC
few,TRBJ2-1,-,TRBV9,CASSVPTHEQFF,TGTGCCAGCAGCGTACCCACCCATGAGCAGTTCTTC
-,TRBJ2-2,-,TRBV10-1,CASSESIGDTGELFF,TGCGCCAGCAGTGAGTCTATAGGAGACACCGGGGAGCTGTTTTTT
-,TRBJ2-4,-,TRBV5-4,CASSLEEGALAKNIQYF,TGTGCCAGCAGCTTGGAGGAAGGGGCCCTAGCCAAAAACATTCAGTACTTC
-,TRBJ2-7,TRBD1,TRBV14,CASSHAGTGDLWQYF,TGTGCCAGCAGCCATGCCGGGACAGGGGACTTGTGGCAGTACTTC
few,TRBJ1-5,TRBD1,TRBV19,CASRSGGSRGNQPQHF,TGTGCCAGTAGGTCAGGGGGCTCTAGGGGCAATCAGCCCCAGCATTTT
many,TRBJ1-1,TRBD1,TRBV27,CASSFHRGTSEAFF,TGTGCCAGCAGTTTTCACAGGGGGACTTCTGAAGCTTTCTTT
few,TRBJ2-7,TRBD1,TRBV18,CASSPLRTGGGRAYEQYF,TGTGCCAGCTCACCACTCCGGACAGGGGGCGGTCGCGCCTACGAGCAGTACTTC
few,TRBJ2-7,-,TRBV28,CASRTFTGPYEQYF,TGTGCCAGCAGGACGTTCACAGGTCCCTACGAGCAGTACTTC
many,TRBJ2-1,-,TRBV6-2/TRBV6-3,CASSHGVLSLHNEQFF,TGTGCCAGCAGCCATGGGGTCCTCAGCTTGCACAATGAGCAGTTCTTC
few,TRBJ1-2,-,TRBV10-3,CASSSSGIYGYTF,-
many,TRBJ1-6,TRBD1,TRBV7-2,CASSLVSRGDSPLHF,TGTGCCAGCAGCTTAGTATCCAGGGGGGATTCACCCCTCCACTTT
-,TRBJ1-2,-,TRBV4-3,CASSQDRGQTIYGYTF,TGCGCCAGCAGCCAAGACAGAGGACAGACGATCTATGGCTACACCTTC
many,TRBJ1-1,TRBD1,TRBV10-3,CAIGDRVNTEAFF,TGTGCCATCGGAGACAGGGTCAACACTGAAGCTTTCTTT
few,TRBJ2-1,TRBD1,TRBV6-2/TRBV6-3,CASRGTVNNEQSF,TGTGCCAGCAGAGGGACAGTCAACAATGAGCAGTCCTTC
few,TRBJ2-7,-,TRBV28,CASSFDRIQQYF,TGTGCCAGCAGTTTCGACAGGATCCAGCAGTACTTC
few,TRBJ2-7,-,TRBV6-2/TRBV6-3,CASSLTPQGEQYF,TGTGCCAGCAGTCTCACCCCGCAGGGCGAGCAGTACTTC
few,TRBJ2-7,-,TRBV6-2/TRBV6-3,CASSYSPMDRISYEQYF,TGTGCCAGCAGTTACTCCCCAATGGACAGAATCTCCTACGAGCAGTACTTC
many,TRBJ2-5,TRBD1,TRBV28,CASSFGTGLRGETQYF,TGTGCCAGCAGTTTTGGGACAGGGCTCCGCGGTGAGACCCAGTACTTC
many,TRBJ1-2,-,TRBV24-1,CATSDPVGGIYGYTF,TGTGCCACCAGTGACCCCGTGGGGGGAATCTATGGCTACACCTTC
few,TRBJ2-7,TRBD2,TRBV15,CATSRGEGFSYEQYF,TGTGCCACCAGCAGAGGGGAGGGATTCTCCTACGAGCAGTACTTC
-,TRBJ2-1,TRBD1,TRBV5-1,CASSLLGQGLNEQFF,TGCGCCAGCAGCTTGTTGGGACAGGGCCTTAATGAGCAGTTCTTC
-,TRBJ1-6,-,TRBV7-3,CASSLGLWSPLHF,TGTGCCAGCAGCCTAGGACTTTGGTCACCCCTCCACTTT
many,TRBJ2-1,-,TRBV3-1,CASSQISGTYNEQFF,TGTGCCAGCAGCCAAATTTCAGGGACCTACAATGAGCAGTTCTTC
-,TRBJ2-3,-,TRBV12-3/TRBV12-4,CASSPELGEFDTRYF,TGTGCCAGCAGTCCGGAGCTGGGGGAGTTCGATACGCGGTATTTT
many,TRBJ2-7,-,TRBV7-9,CASSLVAEIYEQYF,TGTGCCAGCAGCTTAGTTGCGGAGATCTACGAGCAGTACTTC